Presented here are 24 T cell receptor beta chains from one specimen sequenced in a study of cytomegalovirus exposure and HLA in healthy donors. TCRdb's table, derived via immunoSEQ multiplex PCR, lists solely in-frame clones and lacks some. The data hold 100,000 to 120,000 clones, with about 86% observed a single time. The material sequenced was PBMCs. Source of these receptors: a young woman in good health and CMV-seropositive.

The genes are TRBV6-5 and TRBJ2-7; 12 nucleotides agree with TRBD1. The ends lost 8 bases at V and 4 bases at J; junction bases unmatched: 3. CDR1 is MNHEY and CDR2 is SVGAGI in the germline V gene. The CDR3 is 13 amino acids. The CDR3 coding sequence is TGTGCCAGCCGGGACAGGGGGCGGTACGAGCAGTACTTC. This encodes CASRDRGRYEQYF.

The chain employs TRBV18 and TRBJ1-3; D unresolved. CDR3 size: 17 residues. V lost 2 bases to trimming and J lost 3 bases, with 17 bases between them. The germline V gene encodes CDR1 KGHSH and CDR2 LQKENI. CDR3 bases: TGTGCCAGCTCACCAACCGCGGGGAAGGGAAATGGAAACACCATATATTTT. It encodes CASSPTAGKGNGNTIYF.

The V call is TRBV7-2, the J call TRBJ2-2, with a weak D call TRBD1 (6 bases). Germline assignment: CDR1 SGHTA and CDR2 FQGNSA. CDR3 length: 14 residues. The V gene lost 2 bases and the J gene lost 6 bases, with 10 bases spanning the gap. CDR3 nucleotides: TGTGCCAGCAGCTTACAGGGGTCTGCCGGGGAGCTGTTTTTT. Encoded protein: CASSLQGSAGELFF.

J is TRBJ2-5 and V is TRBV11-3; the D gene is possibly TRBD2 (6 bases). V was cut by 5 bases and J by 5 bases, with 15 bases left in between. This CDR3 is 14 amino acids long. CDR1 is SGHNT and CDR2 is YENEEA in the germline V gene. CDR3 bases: TGTGCCAGCAGCCCCCTCGGGGGTTATGAGACCCAGTACTTC. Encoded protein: CASSPLGGYETQYF.

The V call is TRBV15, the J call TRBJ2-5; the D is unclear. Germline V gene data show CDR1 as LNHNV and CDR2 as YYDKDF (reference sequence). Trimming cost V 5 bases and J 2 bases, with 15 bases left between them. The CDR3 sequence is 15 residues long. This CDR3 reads CATSQDRTAQETQYF. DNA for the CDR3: TGTGCCACCAGCCAAGATCGCACAGCTCAAGAGACCCAGTACTTC.

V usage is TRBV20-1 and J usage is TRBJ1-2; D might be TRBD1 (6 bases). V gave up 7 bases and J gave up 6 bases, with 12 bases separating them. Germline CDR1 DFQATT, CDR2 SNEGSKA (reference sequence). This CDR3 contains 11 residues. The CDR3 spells CSVRGGHGYTF. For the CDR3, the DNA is TGCAGTGTTAGGGGGGGGCATGGCTACACCTTC.

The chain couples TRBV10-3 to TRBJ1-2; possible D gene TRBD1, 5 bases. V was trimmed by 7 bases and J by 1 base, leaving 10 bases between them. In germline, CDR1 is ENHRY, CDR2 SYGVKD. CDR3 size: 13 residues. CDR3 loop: CAIKADSNYGYTF. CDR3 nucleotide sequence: TGTGCCATCAAGGCAGACAGTAACTATGGCTACACCTTC.

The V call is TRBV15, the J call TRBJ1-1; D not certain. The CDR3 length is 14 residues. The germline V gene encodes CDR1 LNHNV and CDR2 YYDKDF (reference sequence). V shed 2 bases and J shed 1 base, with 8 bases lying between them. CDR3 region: CATSRQRGNTEAFF. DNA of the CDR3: TGTGCCACCAGCAGACAACGGGGGAACACTGAAGCTTTCTTT. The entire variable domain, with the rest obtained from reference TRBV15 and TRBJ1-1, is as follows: DAMVIQNPRYQVTQFGKPVTLSCSQTLNHNVMYWYQQKSSQAPKLLFHYYDKDFNNEADTPDNFQSRRPNTSFCFLDIRSPGLGDTAMYLCATSRQRGNTEAFFGQGTRLTVV.

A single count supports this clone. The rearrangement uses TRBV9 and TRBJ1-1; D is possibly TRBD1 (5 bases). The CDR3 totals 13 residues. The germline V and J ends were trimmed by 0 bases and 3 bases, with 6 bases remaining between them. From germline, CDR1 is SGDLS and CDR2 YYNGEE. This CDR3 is CASSVEGYTEAFF. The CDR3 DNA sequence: TGTGCCAGCAGCGTAGAGGGGTACACTGAAGCTTTCTTT. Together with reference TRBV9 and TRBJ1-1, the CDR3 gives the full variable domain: DSGVTQTPKHLITATGQRVTLRCSPRSGDLSVYWYQQSLDQGLQFLIQYYNGEERAKGNILERFSAQQFPDLHSELNLSSLELGDSALYFCASSVEGYTEAFFGQGTRLTVV.

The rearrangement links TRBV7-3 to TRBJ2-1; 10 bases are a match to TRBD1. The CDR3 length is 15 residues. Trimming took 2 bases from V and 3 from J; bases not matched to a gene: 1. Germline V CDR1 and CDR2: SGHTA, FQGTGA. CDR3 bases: TGTGCCAGCAGCTTAGGGACAGGGGTCTACAATGAGCAGTTCTTC. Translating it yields CASSLGTGVYNEQFF.

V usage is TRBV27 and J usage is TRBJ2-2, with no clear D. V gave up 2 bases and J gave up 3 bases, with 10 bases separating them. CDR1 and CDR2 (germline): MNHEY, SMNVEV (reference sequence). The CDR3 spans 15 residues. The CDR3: CASSLGRVDTGELFF. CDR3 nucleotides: TGTGCCAGCAGTTTAGGGCGAGTGGACACCGGGGAGCTGTTTTTT.

This CDR3 is CATAFGPRFNQETQYF. The CDR3, as DNA: TGTGCCACCGCTTTTGGGCCTCGATTTAACCAAGAGACCCAGTACTTC. The V gene is TRBV28, the J gene TRBJ2-5; no clear D gene. From germline, CDR1 is MDHEN and CDR2 SYDVKM. The CDR3 covers 16 residues. V dropped 10 bases and J dropped 0 bases, with 21 bases sitting between them.

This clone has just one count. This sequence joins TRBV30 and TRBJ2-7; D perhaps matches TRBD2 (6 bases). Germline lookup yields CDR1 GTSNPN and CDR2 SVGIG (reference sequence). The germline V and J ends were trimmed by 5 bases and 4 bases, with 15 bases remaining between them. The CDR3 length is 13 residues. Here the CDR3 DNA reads TGTGCCTGGGGATTTTGGCGGGGATACGAGCAGTACTTC. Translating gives CAWGFWRGYEQYF.

CDR3 residues: CASSIAPASGGNEQFF. CDR3 coding DNA: TGTGCCAGTAGTATAGCCCCTGCTAGCGGGGGCAATGAGCAGTTCTTC. V gene TRBV19 combines with J gene TRBJ2-1, with 10 bases lining up with TRBD2. The CDR3 sequence is 16 residues long. Germline CDR1 is LNHDA and CDR2 is SQIVND (reference sequence). V trimming: 1 base; J trimming: 6 bases; junction bases outside the gene matches: 6.

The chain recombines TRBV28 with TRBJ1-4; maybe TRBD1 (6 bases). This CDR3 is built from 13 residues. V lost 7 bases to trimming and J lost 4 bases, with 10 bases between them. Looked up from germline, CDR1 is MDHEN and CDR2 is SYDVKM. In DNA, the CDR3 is TGTGCCAGCACGGGACACCATAATGAAAAACTGTTTTTT. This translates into CASTGHHNEKLFF.

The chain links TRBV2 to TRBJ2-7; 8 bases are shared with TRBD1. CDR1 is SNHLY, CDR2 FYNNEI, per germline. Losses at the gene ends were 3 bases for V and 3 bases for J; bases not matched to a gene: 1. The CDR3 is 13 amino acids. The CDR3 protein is CASSEDRVYEQYF. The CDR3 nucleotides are TGTGCCAGCAGTGAGGACAGGGTCTACGAGCAGTACTTC. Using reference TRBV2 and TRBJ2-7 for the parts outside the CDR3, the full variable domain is EPEVTQTPSHQVTQMGQEVILRCVPISNHLYFYWYRQILGQKVEFLVSFYNNEISEKSEIFDDQFSVERPDGSNFTLKIRSTKLEDSAMYFCASSEDRVYEQYFGPGTRLTVT.

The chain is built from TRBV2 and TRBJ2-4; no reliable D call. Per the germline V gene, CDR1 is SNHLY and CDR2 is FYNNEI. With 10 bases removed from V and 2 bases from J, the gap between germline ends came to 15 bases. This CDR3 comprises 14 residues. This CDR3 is CANVPVESKNIQYF. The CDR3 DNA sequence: TGTGCCAACGTTCCGGTCGAGTCCAAAAACATTCAGTACTTC.

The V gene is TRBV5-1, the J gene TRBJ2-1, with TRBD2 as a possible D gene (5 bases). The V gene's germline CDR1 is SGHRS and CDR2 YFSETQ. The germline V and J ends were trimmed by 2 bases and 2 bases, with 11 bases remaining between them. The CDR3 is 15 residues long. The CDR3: CASSLELGPYNEQFF. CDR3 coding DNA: TGCGCCAGCAGCTTAGAACTAGGGCCCTACAATGAGCAGTTCTTC.

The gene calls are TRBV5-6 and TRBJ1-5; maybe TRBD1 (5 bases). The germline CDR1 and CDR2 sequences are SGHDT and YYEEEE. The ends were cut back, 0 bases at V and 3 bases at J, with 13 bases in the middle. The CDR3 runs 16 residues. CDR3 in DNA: TGTGCCAGCAGCTTGGTTGGGGGAGGGGACAATCAGCCCCAGCATTTT. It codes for CASSLVGGGDNQPQHF.

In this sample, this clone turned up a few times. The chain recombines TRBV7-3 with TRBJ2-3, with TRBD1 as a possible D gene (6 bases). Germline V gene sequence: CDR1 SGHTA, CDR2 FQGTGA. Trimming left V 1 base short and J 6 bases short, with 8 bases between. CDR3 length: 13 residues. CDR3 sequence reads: CASSLKRGDTQYF. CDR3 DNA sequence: TGTGCCAGCAGCTTAAAGAGGGGGGATACGCAGTATTTT.

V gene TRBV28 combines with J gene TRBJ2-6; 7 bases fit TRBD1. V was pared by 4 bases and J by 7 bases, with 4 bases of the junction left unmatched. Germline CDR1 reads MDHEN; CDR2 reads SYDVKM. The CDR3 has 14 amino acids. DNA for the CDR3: TGTGCCAGCAGTTCCTCAGGGGGAGCCAACGTCCTGACTTTC. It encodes CASSSSGGANVLTF.

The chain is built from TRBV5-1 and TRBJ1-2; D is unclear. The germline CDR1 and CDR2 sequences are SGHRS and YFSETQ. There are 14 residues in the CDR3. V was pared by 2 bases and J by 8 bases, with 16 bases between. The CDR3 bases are TGCGCCAGCAGCTTCCTTTCCCTACTCGAGGGCTACACCTTC. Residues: CASSFLSLLEGYTF. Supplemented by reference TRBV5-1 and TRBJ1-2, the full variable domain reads KAGVTQTPRYLIKTRGQQVTLSCSPISGHRSVSWYQQTPGQGLQFLFEYFSETQRNKGNFPGRFSGRQFSNSRSEMNVSTLELGDSALYLCASSFLSLLEGYTFGSGTRLTVV.

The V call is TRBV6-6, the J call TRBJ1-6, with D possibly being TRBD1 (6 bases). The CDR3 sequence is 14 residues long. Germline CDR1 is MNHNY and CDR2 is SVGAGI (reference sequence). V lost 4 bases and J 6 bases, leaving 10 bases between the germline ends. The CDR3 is CASSLTGPNSPLHF. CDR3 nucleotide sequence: TGTGCCAGCAGTTTGACAGGTCCTAATTCACCCCTCCACTTT.

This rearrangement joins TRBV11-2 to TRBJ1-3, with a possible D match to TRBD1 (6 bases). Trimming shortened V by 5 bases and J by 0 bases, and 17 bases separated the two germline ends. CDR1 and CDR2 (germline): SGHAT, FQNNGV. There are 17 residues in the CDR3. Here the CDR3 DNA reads TGTGCCAGCAGCCCTACACAGGGTATCTCCTCTGGAAACACCATATATTTT. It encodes CASSPTQGISSGNTIYF.